The clone carrying this TCR beta chain was found a few times. Its antigen remains unidentified. This entry belongs to a study of T cells after posttransplantation cyclophosphamide. Study-wide findings and caveats: Donor-recipient repertoire similarity was low at 1-2 months, rising over year one. Skin or GI-infiltrating T cells shared few TRB sequences with blood.

Assay used: immunoSEQ multiplex PCR; TCRdb lists only in-frame clones, some missing. The sample has approximately 45,000 clones; less than 95% are singletons. Cyclophosphamide on days +3 and +4 followed busulfan-fludarabine conditioning and a marrow graft. Trimming stripped 3 bases from V and 0 bases from J, with 8 bases between. This CDR3 region has 14 residues. Germline lookup yields CDR1 MNHEY and CDR2 SVGAGI. The chain is built from TRBV6-5 and TRBJ1-1, with a possible D match to TRBD1 (5 bases). This clonotype was sampled from a male patient aged 55 to 69 who received an allogeneic stem cell transplant from a related donor and was CMV-positive. Some of these T cells may belong to the graft donor. The material was PBMCs, obtained about 62 days after allogeneic stem cell transplant with posttransplant cyclophosphamide. As DNA, the CDR3 is TGTGCCAGCAGTTATGACAGAATGAACACTGAAGCTTTCTTT. Encoded protein: CASSYDRMNTEAFF.